A single sample gave rise to the 29 T cell receptor beta chains below, sequenced in a study of shared clonotypes between healthy human individuals. The method was immunoSEQ multiplex PCR; TCRdb's version includes in-frame clones alone and lacks a portion of them. The sample has approximately 500,000 clones, around 73% seen once. The specimen sequenced was PBMCs. The receptor set was obtained from a woman aged 35 to 49 in good health. Some clones in this sample may be carry-over from other donors' samples.

This clone was observed at least ten times. In the same sample, other DNA sequences code for this CDR3. The chain carries TRBV20-1 and TRBJ2-7; no reliable D call. Trimming removed 5 bases from V and 3 bases from J, with 5 bases in between. CDR1 and CDR2 (germline): DFQATT, SNEGSKA (reference sequence). The CDR3 has 10 residues. The DNA of the CDR3 is TGCAGTGCTGGCTACTACGAGCAGTACTTC. This sequence encodes CSAGYYEQYF.

V gene TRBV4-1 combines with J gene TRBJ1-5; TRBD1 matches 7 bases. CDR3 size: 17 residues. The J segment lost 5 bases and the V segment lost 0 bases, leaving 10 bases of the junction unmatched. Germline CDR1 is MGHRA and CDR2 is YSYEKL. CDR3 in DNA: TGCGCCAGCAGCCAAGACCCCGACAGGGTTGGGTATCAGCCCCAGCATTTT. Its translation: CASSQDPDRVGYQPQHF.

The CDR3 loop is CSVELAGGVYGYTF. The CDR3 DNA reads TGCAGCGTTGAACTCGCAGGGGGCGTCTATGGCTACACCTTC. This sequence joins TRBV29-1 and TRBJ1-2, with TRBD1 matching over 8 bases. Germline V lookup: CDR1 SQVTM, CDR2 ANQGSEA. The CDR3 has 14 residues. V trimming: 2 bases; J trimming: 4 bases; junction bases outside the gene matches: 6.

The V gene is TRBV19, the J gene TRBJ1-3; TRBD1 matches at 8 bases. V was pared by 7 bases and J by 4 bases, with 9 bases of the junction left unmatched. This CDR3 is 15 amino acids long. Germline CDR1 is LNHDA and CDR2 is SQIVND (reference sequence). The CDR3 here is CASKTAGGIGNTIYF. The CDR3 DNA sequence: TGTGCCAGTAAAACTGCAGGGGGCATCGGAAACACCATATATTTT.

This clone was found once. The V call is TRBV2, the J call TRBJ2-5; D gene ambiguous. Matching the DNA end better, TRBJ2-7 makes the J call doubtful. CDR1 and CDR2 from the germline V gene are SNHLY and FYNNEI. There are 15 residues in the CDR3. CDR3 loop: CASMVLAGSSGEQYF. CDR3 sequence (DNA): TGTGCCAGCATGGTTCTGGCCGGCAGTAGTGGCGAGCAGTACTTC.

Many counts were recorded for this clone. The V and J genes are TRBV6-4 and TRBJ2-3, with TRBD2 matching over 7 bases. Germline CDR1 MRHNA, CDR2 SNTAGT. CDR3 length: 15 amino acids. V was clipped by 0 bases and J by 4 bases; unmatched bases: 4. The CDR3 region has the DNA TGTGCCAGCAGTGACTCGAGTGGGAGGGCAGATACGCAGTATTTT. This encodes CASSDSSGRADTQYF.

The genes are TRBV5-1 and TRBJ2-1, with a tentative D call TRBD1 (6 bases). Germline CDR1 is SGHRS and CDR2 is YFSETQ. There are 14 residues in the CDR3. With 4 bases removed from V and 8 bases from J, the gap between germline ends came to 16 bases. CDR3 residues: CASSRTTGSDEQFF. CDR3 coding DNA: TGCGCCAGCAGCCGTACAACAGGGTCGGATGAGCAGTTCTTC.

This chain links TRBV6-1 with TRBJ2-1; 8 nucleotides match TRBD2. Germline V CDR1 and CDR2: MNHNS, SASEGT. V lost 3 bases to trimming and J lost 3 bases; unmatched junction nucleotides: 10. The CDR3 length is 17 residues. In DNA, the CDR3 is TGTGCCAGCAGTGACCGGGCGGGACTAGGGGGCTACAATGAGCAGTTCTTC. Translating gives CASSDRAGLGGYNEQFF.

The J gene is TRBJ2-6, the V gene TRBV9; possibly TRBD1 or TRBD2 for D (5 bases each). Between the trimmed V and J ends, which lost 3 bases and 0 bases, there was a span of 19 bases. Germline CDR1 reads SGDLS; CDR2 reads YYNGEE. There are 19 residues in the CDR3. CDR3 in amino acids: CASSEQLGTERSGANVLTF. For the CDR3, the DNA is TGTGCCAGCAGCGAACAACTCGGGACGGAGCGCTCTGGGGCCAACGTCCTGACTTTC.

Only a few counts were recorded for this clone. The chain links TRBV2 to TRBJ2-5; D is undetermined. The last part of the DNA fits TRBJ2-7 better; the J call may be wrong. Germline V gives CDR1 SNHLY, CDR2 FYNNEI. The CDR3 sequence is 12 residues long. CDR3 in amino acids: CASTDEGYEQYF. DNA for the CDR3: TGTGCCAGCACCGATGAAGGCTACGAGCAGTACTTC.

The CDR3 DNA reads as TGTGCCTGGAGTCCGGGGGACAGGCCAACTAATGAAAAACTGTTTTTT. This codes for CAWSPGDRPTNEKLFF. The rearrangement links TRBV30 to TRBJ1-4; TRBD1 matches 8 bases. This CDR3 has 16 residues. Germline CDR1 GTSNPN, CDR2 SVGIG (reference sequence). V lost 2 bases, J lost 0 bases, and 5 bases stayed unmatched.

This chain uses TRBV6-5 with TRBJ2-5; D not resolved. The germline V and J ends were trimmed by 6 bases and 1 base, with 9 bases remaining between them. This CDR3 contains 13 residues. Germline assignment: CDR1 MNHEY and CDR2 SVGAGI. CDR3 loop: CASSQPPQETQYF. In DNA form, the CDR3 reads TGTGCCAGCAGCCAACCACCCCAAGAGACCCAGTACTTC.

The V and J genes are TRBV6-6 and TRBJ2-2, with a possible D match to TRBD1 (6 bases). The germline V gene has CDR1 MNHNY and CDR2 SVGAGI (reference sequence). V was clipped by 5 bases and J by 3 bases, with 13 bases between them. CDR3 length: 15 amino acids. As DNA, the CDR3 is TGTGCCAGCAGTCAGCTGGGACAAGACACCGGGGAGCTGTTTTTT. It encodes CASSQLGQDTGELFF.

This rearrangement joins TRBV5-4 to TRBJ2-2; 10 bases line up with TRBD2. The V segment lost 3 bases and the J segment 3 bases; nucleotides outside the gene matches: 5. There are 16 residues in the CDR3. Germline-derived CDR1 and CDR2 are SGHNT and YYREEE (reference sequence). CDR3 DNA sequence: TGTGCCAGCAGCTCAGTAGCGGGAGGCGACACCGGGGAGCTGTTTTTT. Encoded protein: CASSSVAGGDTGELFF. Full variable domain (remainder filled in from reference TRBV5-4 and TRBJ2-2): ETGVTQSPTHLIKTRGQQVTLRCSSQSGHNTVSWYQQALGQGPQFIFQYYREEENGRGNFPPRFSGLQFPNYSSELNVNALELDDSALYLCASSSVAGGDTGELFFGEGSRLTVL.

The chain joins TRBV30 to TRBJ1-6; D remains unclear. The V and J ends lost 2 bases and 8 bases respectively, with 19 bases between them. CDR3 length: 16 residues. The germline CDR1 and CDR2 sequences are GTSNPN and SVGIG (reference sequence). The CDR3 here is CAWSRLDGFRDSPLHF. The CDR3, as DNA: TGTGCCTGGAGTCGCCTAGATGGTTTTCGGGATTCACCCCTCCACTTT.

Here the CDR3 reads CASSSGLGAGPVNTGELFF. The CDR3 bases are TGTGCCAGCAGCTCCGGACTAGGGGCGGGGCCCGTGAACACCGGGGAGCTGTTTTTT. The chain is built from TRBV11-1 and TRBJ2-2, with 7 nucleotides matching TRBD2. This CDR3 spans 19 amino acids. CDR1 and CDR2 from the germline V gene are SGHAT and FQDESV (reference sequence). The V and J ends lost 4 bases and 1 base, in that order; junction bases with no gene match: 15.

This rearrangement joins TRBV11-2 to TRBJ2-7; D possibly uses TRBD1 or TRBD2 (5 bases each). The V end lost 2 bases, the J end lost 12 bases, and 14 bases lay between the germline ends. CDR1 and CDR2 from the germline V gene are SGHAT and FQNNGV. CDR3 length: 12 amino acids. CDR3 region: CASSLNRLRGYF. The DNA of the CDR3 is TGTGCCAGCAGCTTAAACAGGCTACGGGGGTACTTC.

The genes are TRBV28 and TRBJ1-2; 11 bases are shared with TRBD1. CDR3 length equals 17 residues. Trimming at V came to 5 bases and at J to 5 bases, leaving 13 bases not matched to a gene. Germline CDR1 is MDHEN and CDR2 is SYDVKM. Written as DNA, the CDR3 is TGTGCCAGCAGTAGAGCAGACCGGACAGGGGGCAGGTATGGCTACACCTTC. Encoded protein: CASSRADRTGGRYGYTF.

The CDR3 sequence is CASSLAQGSSYEQYF. The CDR3 DNA sequence: TGCGCCAGCAGCTTGGCCCAGGGGAGCTCCTACGAGCAGTACTTC. V gene TRBV5-1 combines with J gene TRBJ2-7; the D gene is possibly TRBD1 (6 bases). The germline gives CDR1 SGHRS, CDR2 YFSETQ. The CDR3 is 15 residues long. V shed 0 bases and J shed 0 bases, with 10 bases lying between them.

The genes are TRBV18 and TRBJ2-7, with unresolved D. The germline CDR1 and CDR2 sequences are KGHSH and LQKENI. V dropped 6 bases and J dropped 3 bases, with 12 bases sitting between them. The CDR3 is made up of 13 amino acids. CDR3 residues: CASSSSSDYEQYF. The DNA for the CDR3 is TGTGCCAGCTCCTCGTCATCGGACTACGAGCAGTACTTC.

The chain couples TRBV7-2 to TRBJ2-7, with D possibly matching TRBD1 (6 bases). Per the germline V gene, CDR1 is SGHTA and CDR2 is FQGNSA. The CDR3 extends over 15 amino acids. V lost 5 bases to trimming and J lost 0 bases, with 14 bases between them. CDR3 region: CASSRQGGISYEQYF. DNA for the CDR3: TGTGCCAGCAGCCGACAAGGGGGAATCTCCTACGAGCAGTACTTC.

The chain's CDR3 is CATSRGGTGRIEQYF. Here the CDR3 DNA reads TGTGCCACCAGCAGAGGCGGGACAGGAAGAATAGAGCAGTACTTC. The chain combines TRBV15 with TRBJ2-7; 8 bases are a match to TRBD1. Germline V gene data show CDR1 as LNHNV and CDR2 as YYDKDF (reference sequence). Trimming removed 1 base from V and 7 bases from J; junction bases left unmatched: 9. This CDR3 contains 15 residues.

The chain uses TRBV5-1 and TRBJ1-1; TRBD1 agrees at 8 bases. The germline V gene has CDR1 SGHRS and CDR2 YFSETQ. The CDR3 length is 15 residues. The J segment lost 4 bases and the V segment lost 0 bases, leaving 5 bases of the junction unmatched. The CDR3 nucleotides read TGCGCCAGCAGCTTGGGGACAGGACAGGGCACTGAAGCTTTCTTT. Its protein is CASSLGTGQGTEAFF.

V usage is TRBV5-5 and J usage is TRBJ2-5; D ambiguous. Trimming shortened V by 3 bases and J by 3 bases, and 6 bases separated the two germline ends. CDR1 and CDR2 (germline): SGHKS, YYEKEE (reference sequence). The CDR3 contains 12 residues. The CDR3 bases are TGTGCCAGCAGCTACCTAGAAGAGACCCAGTACTTC. Amino acid sequence: CASSYLEETQYF. The entire variable domain, with the rest obtained from reference TRBV5-5 and TRBJ2-5, is as follows: DAGVTQSPTHLIKTRGQQVTLRCSPISGHKSVSWYQQVLGQGPQFIFQYYEKEERGRGNFPDRFSARQFPNYSSELNVNALLLGDSALYLCASSYLEETQYFGPGTRLLVL.

This chain uses TRBV28 with TRBJ1-4; TRBD1 might be the D (5 bases). Per germline, CDR1 MDHEN and CDR2 SYDVKM. Trimming removed 6 bases at V and 4 bases at J, with 21 bases between. CDR3 length: 17 residues. CDR3 sequence reads: CASRNRDEGHSNEKLFF. The CDR3 nucleotides read TGTGCCAGCAGAAACCGGGACGAGGGGCATAGTAATGAAAAACTGTTTTTT.

This clone is a singleton in its sample. The chain employs TRBV28 and TRBJ2-7; a possible D gene is TRBD1 (5 bases). Germline values: CDR1 MDHEN, CDR2 SYDVKM. This CDR3 has 14 amino acids. The germline V and J ends were trimmed by 2 bases and 3 bases, with 11 bases remaining between them. CDR3 coding DNA: TGTGCCAGCAGTTTAAGCCAGGGTGGCTACGAGCAGTACTTC. This sequence encodes CASSLSQGGYEQYF.

This clone occurred a few times. V usage is TRBV18 and J usage is TRBJ1-1; D is possibly TRBD1 (6 bases). The V gene's germline CDR1 is KGHSH and CDR2 LQKENI. The CDR3 runs 14 residues. V was trimmed by 3 bases and J by 1 base, leaving 9 bases between them. The CDR3 here is CASSPDSGNTEAFF. In nucleotides, the CDR3 is TGTGCCAGCTCACCGGACAGTGGGAACACTGAAGCTTTCTTT.

This sequence joins TRBV9 and TRBJ2-5; possibly TRBD1 or TRBD2 for D (5 bases each). The end of the DNA aligns better with TRBJ2-7, so the J call may be wrong. Germline V gene sequence: CDR1 SGDLS, CDR2 YYNGEE. The CDR3 runs 15 residues. This CDR3 is CASSVKPGTLYEQYF. CDR3 sequence (DNA): TGTGCCAGCAGCGTAAAACCAGGGACGCTGTACGAGCAGTACTTC.

CDR3 sequence: CASSSDRAGDTQYF. The CDR3 coding sequence is TGTGCCAGCAGCTCGGACAGGGCGGGAGATACGCAGTATTTT. This chain links TRBV5-4 with TRBJ2-3; 8 bases agree with TRBD1. The CDR3 extends over 14 amino acids. Germline-derived CDR1 and CDR2 are SGHNT and YYREEE (reference sequence). Unmatched junction bases numbered 5, after V lost 3 bases and J lost 5 bases.